This TCR beta chain is from a study of blood T cell repertoires in COVID-19. In the source study's methods: Reference gene primer amplification yielded estimated nucleated cell counts. Clones were sequenced by immunoSEQ multiplex PCR, and TCRdb holds only the in-frame ones, with some missing. V and J calls and clone size are as listed in that table; D and trimming were resolved from the DNA. Among about 140,000 clones listed, about four fifths were seen once. J gave up 8 bases and V 5 bases, and 9 bases lay outside the gene matches. Germline CDR1 reads SEHNR; CDR2 reads FQNEAQ (reference sequence). The CDR3 has 17 residues.

This TCR derives from a woman in her forties or fifties with acute COVID-19. Sequencing input: PBMCs or T cells enriched from blood (not recorded which). The chain uses TRBV7-9 and TRBJ2-1, with 16 nucleotides matching TRBD2. Here the CDR3 reads CASSGGTSGRAGDEQFF. The CDR3 bases are TGTGCCAGCAGCGGCGGGACTAGCGGGAGGGCTGGAGATGAGCAGTTCTTC. The variable domain in full, with the rest retrieved from reference TRBV7-9 and TRBJ2-1, is DTGVSQNPRHKITKRGQNVTFRCDPISEHNRLYWYRQTLGQGPEFLTYFQNEAQLEKSRLLSDRFSAERPKGSFSTLEIQRTEQGDSAMYLCASSGGTSGRAGDEQFFGPGTRLTVL.